Below, one T cell receptor (beta chain) is given with its context. The source of the sample is a study of T cells after posttransplantation cyclophosphamide. Only in-frame clones appear in the TCRdb table, and some are missing; sequencing was by immunoSEQ multiplex PCR. Of about 11,000 clones detected, roughly 95% appear once; the ten largest clones hold 0.25% to 0.3%. CDR1 and CDR2 (germline): MNHEY, SMNVEV (reference sequence). J was trimmed by 3 bases and V by 0 bases; bases with no gene match: 2. CDR3 length: 14 amino acids. The rearrangement joins TRBV27 to TRBJ2-7; 7 positions agree with TRBD1. The sequencing sample was made of naive CD8+ T cells sorted from PBMCs. This clonotype originated in a man between 25 and 39 years old in good health and a related stem cell transplant donor. The CDR3 loop is CASSLSAGGYEQYF. The CDR3 nucleotides are TGTGCCAGCAGTTTATCCGCAGGGGGCTACGAGCAGTACTTC.